This T cell receptor delta chain originates from a study of gamma-delta T cells after stem cell transplantation. Germline CDR1 reads GEAIGNYY; CDR2 reads EKD. CDR3 size: 15 residues. This clone was counted a few times. A far larger clone is only one base removed, so a read error is likely. This sample also contains other DNA sequences that code for the same CDR3. TCRdb called clones from the RT-PCR reads again using CATT. The sample includes around 900 delta-chain clones, 2.5% to 3% of them seen just once. This sequence originates from a human donor. It is not recorded whose cells these are; they may come from a transplant donor. Material for sequencing was gamma-delta T cells. The rearrangement uses TRDV2 and TRDJ1, with 9 bases aligning to TRDD3. CDR3 protein: CACDRLGDNTDKLIF. The CDR3 nucleotides are TGCGCCTGTGACAGACTGGGGGACAACACCGATAAACTCATCTTT.